This note documents a single T cell receptor delta chain sequence. Its specificity is unknown. Germline CDR1 is TSWWSYY and CDR2 is QGS. This CDR3 region has 18 residues. Trimming at V came to 3 bases and at J to 7 bases, leaving 20 bases not matched to a gene. The entry originates in a study of Vδ1+ human thymocytes. Study-wide results and caveats: Donors shared many TRG clonotypes but few TRD clonotypes. Thymic TRG and TRD repertoires appeared highly polyclonal. Despite high sort purity, roughly 18% of thymic T cell receptor delta sequences were Vdelta2.

RNA was extracted from the cells and then reverse transcribed. Multiplex PCR used pooled V-gene forward primers and a constant-region reverse primer to amplify CDR3s. TCRdb made new clone calls on the multiplex PCR reads using CATT. The sample contains 70,000 or so delta-chain clones, around 35% of which appear only once. The sample consisted of Vdelta1+ gamma-delta thymocytes from the thymus. Subset specified: FACS-sorted CD3+ TCRalphabeta- TCRVdelta1+ TCRVdelta2- thymocytes. V usage is TRDV1 and J usage is TRDJ1, with 7 bases lining up with TRDD2. The clonotype comes from a boy under two years old who had congenital heart surgery. The CDR3 spells CALGDLSYLYLSSGKLIF. The CDR3, as DNA: TGTGCTCTTGGGGACCTTTCCTACCTCTATCTATCCTCCGGTAAACTCATCTTT.